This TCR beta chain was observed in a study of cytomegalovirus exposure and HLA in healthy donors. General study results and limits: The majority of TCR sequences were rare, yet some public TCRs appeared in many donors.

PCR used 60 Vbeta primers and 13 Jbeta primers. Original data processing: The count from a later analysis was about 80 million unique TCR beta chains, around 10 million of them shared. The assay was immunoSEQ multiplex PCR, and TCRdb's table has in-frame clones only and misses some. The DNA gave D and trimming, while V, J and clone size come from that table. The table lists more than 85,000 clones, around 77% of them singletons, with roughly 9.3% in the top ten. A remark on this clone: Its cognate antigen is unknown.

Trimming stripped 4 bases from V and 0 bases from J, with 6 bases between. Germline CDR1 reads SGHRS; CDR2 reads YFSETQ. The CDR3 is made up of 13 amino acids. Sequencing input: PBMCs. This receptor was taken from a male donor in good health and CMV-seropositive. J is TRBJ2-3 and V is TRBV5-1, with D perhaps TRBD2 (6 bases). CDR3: CASSGTSTDTQYF. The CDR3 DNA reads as TGCGCCAGCAGCGGGACTAGCACAGATACGCAGTATTTT.